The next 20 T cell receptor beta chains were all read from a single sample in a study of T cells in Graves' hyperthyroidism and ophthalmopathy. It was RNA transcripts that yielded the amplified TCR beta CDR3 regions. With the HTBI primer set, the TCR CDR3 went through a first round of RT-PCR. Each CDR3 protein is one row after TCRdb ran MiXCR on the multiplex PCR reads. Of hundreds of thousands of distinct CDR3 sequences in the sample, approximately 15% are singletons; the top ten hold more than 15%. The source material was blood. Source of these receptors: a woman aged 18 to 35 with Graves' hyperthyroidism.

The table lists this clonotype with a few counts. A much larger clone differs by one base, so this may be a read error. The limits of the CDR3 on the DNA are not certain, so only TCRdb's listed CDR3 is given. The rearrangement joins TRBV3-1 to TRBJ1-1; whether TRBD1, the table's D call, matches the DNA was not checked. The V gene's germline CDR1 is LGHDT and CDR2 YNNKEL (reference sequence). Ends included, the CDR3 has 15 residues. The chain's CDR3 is CASSQHFGRQPEAFF.

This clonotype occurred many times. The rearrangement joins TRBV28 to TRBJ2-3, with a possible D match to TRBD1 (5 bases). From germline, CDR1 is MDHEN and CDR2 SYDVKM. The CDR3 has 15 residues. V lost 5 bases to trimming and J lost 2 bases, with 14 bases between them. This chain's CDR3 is CASSPPGPVTDTQYF. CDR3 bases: TGTGCCAGCAGTCCCCCAGGGCCGGTCACAGATACGCAGTATTTT.

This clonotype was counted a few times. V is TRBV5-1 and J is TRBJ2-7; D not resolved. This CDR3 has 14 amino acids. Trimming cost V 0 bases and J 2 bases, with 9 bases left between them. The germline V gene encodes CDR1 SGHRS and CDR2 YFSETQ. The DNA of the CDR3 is TGCGCCAGCAGCTTGGGAGTCCCACCCTACGAGCAGTACTTC. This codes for CASSLGVPPYEQYF.

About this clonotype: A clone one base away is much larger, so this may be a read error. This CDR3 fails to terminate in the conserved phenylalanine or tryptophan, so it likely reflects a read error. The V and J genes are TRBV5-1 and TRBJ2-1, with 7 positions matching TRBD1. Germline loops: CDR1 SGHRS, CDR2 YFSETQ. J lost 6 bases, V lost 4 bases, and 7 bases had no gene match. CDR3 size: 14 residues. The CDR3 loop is CASSRFGDSNEQFL. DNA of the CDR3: TGCGCCAGCAGCAGGTTTGGGGACAGCAATGAGCAGTTCCTC.

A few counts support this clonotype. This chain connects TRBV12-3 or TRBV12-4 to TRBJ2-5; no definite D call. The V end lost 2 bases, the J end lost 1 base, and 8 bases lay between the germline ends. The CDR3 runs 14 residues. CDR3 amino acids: CASSLRRTQETQYF. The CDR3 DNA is TGTGCCAGCAGTTTACGGAGAACCCAAGAGACCCAGTACTTC.

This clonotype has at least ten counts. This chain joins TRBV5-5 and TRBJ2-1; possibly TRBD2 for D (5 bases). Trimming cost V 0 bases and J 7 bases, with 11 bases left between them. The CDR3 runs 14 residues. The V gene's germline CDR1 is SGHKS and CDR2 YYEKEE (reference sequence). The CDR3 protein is CASSLAGEWNEQFF. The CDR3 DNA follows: TGTGCCAGCAGCTTGGCCGGGGAATGGAATGAGCAGTTCTTC.

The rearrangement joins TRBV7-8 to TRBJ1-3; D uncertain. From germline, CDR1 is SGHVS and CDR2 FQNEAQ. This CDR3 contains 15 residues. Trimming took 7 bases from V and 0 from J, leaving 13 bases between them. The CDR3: CASTPGRISGNTIYF. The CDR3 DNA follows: TGTGCCAGCACCCCGGGCAGAATCTCTGGAAACACCATATATTTT. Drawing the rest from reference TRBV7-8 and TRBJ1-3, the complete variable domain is GAGVSQSPRYKVAKRGQDVALRCDPISGHVSLFWYQQALGQGPEFLTYFQNEAQLDKSGLPSDRFFAERPEGSVSTLKIQRTQQEDSAVYLCASTPGRISGNTIYFGEGSWLTVV.

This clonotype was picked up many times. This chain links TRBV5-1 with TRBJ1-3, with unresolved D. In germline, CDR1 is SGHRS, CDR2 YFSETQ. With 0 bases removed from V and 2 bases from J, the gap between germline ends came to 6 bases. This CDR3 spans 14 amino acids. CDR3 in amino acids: CASSLGEAGNTIYF. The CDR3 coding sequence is TGCGCCAGCAGCTTGGGGGAAGCTGGAAACACCATATATTTT.

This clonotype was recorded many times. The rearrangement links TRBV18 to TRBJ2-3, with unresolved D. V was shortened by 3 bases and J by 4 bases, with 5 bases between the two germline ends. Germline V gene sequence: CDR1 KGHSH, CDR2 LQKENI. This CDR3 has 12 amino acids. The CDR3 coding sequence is TGTGCCAGCTCACCGCGCTCAGATACGCAGTATTTT. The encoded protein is CASSPRSDTQYF. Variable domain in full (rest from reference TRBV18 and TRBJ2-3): NAGVMQNPRHLVRRRGQEARLRCSPMKGHSHVYWYRQLPEEGLKFMVYLQKENIIDESGMPKERFSAEFPKEGPSILRIQQVVRGDSAAYFCASSPRSDTQYFGPGTRLTVL.

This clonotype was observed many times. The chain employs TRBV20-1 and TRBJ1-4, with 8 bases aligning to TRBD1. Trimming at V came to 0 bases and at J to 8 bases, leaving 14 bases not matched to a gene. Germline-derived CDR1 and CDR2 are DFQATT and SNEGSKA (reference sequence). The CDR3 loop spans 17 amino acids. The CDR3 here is CSARDFEVRTGNEKLFF. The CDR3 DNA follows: TGCAGTGCTAGAGACTTCGAAGTTCGGACAGGGAACGAAAAACTGTTTTTT.

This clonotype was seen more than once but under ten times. This CDR3 is CASSQHRTSGTFSGANVLTF. The CDR3 bases are TGTGCCAGCAGCCAACACCGGACTAGCGGGACATTTTCGGGGGCCAACGTCCTGACTTTC. V gene TRBV3-1 combines with J gene TRBJ2-6; 12 bases line up with TRBD2. Germline values: CDR1 LGHDT, CDR2 YNNKEL (reference sequence). The CDR3 is 20 residues long. J gave up 4 bases and V 2 bases, and 12 bases lay outside the gene matches.

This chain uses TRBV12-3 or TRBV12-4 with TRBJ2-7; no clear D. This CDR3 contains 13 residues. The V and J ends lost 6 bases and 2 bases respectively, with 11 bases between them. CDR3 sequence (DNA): TGTGCCAGCAGGGGCACAGCTACCTACGAGCAGTACTTC. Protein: CASRGTATYEQYF.

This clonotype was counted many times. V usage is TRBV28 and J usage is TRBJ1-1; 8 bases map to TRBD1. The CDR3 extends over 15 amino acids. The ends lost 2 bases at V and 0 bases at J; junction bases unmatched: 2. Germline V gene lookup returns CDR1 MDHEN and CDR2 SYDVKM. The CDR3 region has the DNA TGTGCCAGCAGTTTACTGACAGGGGTGAACACTGAAGCTTTCTTT. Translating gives CASSLLTGVNTEAFF.

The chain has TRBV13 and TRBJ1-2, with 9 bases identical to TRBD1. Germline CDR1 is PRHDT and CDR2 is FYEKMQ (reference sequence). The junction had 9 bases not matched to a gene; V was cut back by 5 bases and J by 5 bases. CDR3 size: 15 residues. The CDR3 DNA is TGTGCCAGCAGCCAAGGACAGGGGTCTGTTTATGGCTACACCTTC. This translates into CASSQGQGSVYGYTF.

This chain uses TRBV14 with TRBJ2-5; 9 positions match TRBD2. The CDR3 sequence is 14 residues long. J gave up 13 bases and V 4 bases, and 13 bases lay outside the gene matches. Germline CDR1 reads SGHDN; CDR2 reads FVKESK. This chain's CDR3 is CASSRELAGGPMYF. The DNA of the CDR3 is TGTGCCAGCAGCCGAGAATTGGCGGGGGGGCCTATGTACTTC.

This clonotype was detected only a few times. The CDR3 loop is CASSYSSSGFVGNTIYF. In nucleotides, the CDR3 is TGTGCCAGCAGTTACTCGAGCAGCGGGTTTGTTGGAAACACCATATATTTT. The chain uses TRBV6-5 and TRBJ1-3; D ambiguous. V shed 0 bases and J shed 3 bases, with 15 bases lying between them. The CDR3 extends over 17 amino acids. Germline lookup yields CDR1 MNHEY and CDR2 SVGAGI.

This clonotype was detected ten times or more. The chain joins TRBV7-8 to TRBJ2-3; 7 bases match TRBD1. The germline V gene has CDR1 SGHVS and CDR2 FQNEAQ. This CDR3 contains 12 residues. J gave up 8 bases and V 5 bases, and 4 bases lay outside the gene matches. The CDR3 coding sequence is TGTGCCAGCAGCCGACAGGGACGTACGCAGTATTTT. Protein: CASSRQGRTQYF.

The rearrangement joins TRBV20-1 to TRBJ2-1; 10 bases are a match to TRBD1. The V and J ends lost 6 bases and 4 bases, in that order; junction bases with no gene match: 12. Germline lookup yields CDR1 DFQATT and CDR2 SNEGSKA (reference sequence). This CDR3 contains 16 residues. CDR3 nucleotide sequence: TGCAGTGCCTTCCCTAGGGACAGGGGCTCTTACAATGAGCAGTTCTTC. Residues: CSAFPRDRGSYNEQFF.

The CDR3, as DNA: TGCAGCGTGAGAGGGTTTCCGGGGACTAATGAAAAACTGTTTTTT. Its protein is CSVRGFPGTNEKLFF. V and J are TRBV29-1 and TRBJ1-4; D not certain. Germline V gene lookup returns CDR1 SQVTM and CDR2 ANQGSEA. The V gene lost 6 bases and the J gene lost 2 bases, with 16 bases spanning the gap. The CDR3 runs 15 residues. Combining the CDR3 with reference TRBV29-1 and TRBJ1-4 gives the whole variable domain SAVISQKPSRDICQRGTSLTIQCQVDSQVTMMFWYRQQPGQSLTLIATANQGSEATYESGFVIDKFPISRPNLTFSTLTVSNMSPEDSSIYLCSVRGFPGTNEKLFFGSGTQLSVL.

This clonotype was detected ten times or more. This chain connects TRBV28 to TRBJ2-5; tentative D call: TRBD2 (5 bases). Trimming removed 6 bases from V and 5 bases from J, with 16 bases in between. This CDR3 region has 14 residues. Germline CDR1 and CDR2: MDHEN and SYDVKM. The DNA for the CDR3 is TGTGCCAGCAGCCCCGAAACTAGTCCGGAGACCCAGTACTTC. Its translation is CASSPETSPETQYF.